The clone carrying this TCR beta chain was counted between two and nine times. Its specificity is unknown. A process of 5'RACE template switching, which added a universal primer site and UMIs, was used to make TCR cDNA. TCRdb used MiXCR to reprocess the 5' RACE reads, holding one entry per CDR3 protein. The data contain 200,000 to 300,000 distinct CDR3 sequences, less than 9% of them seen just once; the ten biggest clones take up more than 0.8%. The sample comes from a study of T cells after yellow fever vaccination. Points from the study as a whole: Post-booster samples contained most primary-vaccination clones (approximately 96% CD4, 70% to 90% CD8). It was a weaker secondary response, yet one that peaked faster, at day 5 versus 15.

V was clipped by 4 bases and J by 5 bases, with 13 bases between them. CDR1 is SGHRS and CDR2 is YFSETQ in the germline V gene. The CDR3 is 14 residues long. This clonotype was sampled from a man between 25 and 39 years old who received the YFV17D yellow fever vaccine. The input for sequencing was CD4+ T cells sorted from PBMCs, taken 15 days after the yellow fever booster vaccination. The chain is built from TRBV5-1 and TRBJ1-5; no clear D. This CDR3 is CASSKDGFDQPQHF. CDR3 sequence (DNA): TGCGCCAGCAGCAAAGATGGCTTCGATCAGCCCCAGCATTTT.